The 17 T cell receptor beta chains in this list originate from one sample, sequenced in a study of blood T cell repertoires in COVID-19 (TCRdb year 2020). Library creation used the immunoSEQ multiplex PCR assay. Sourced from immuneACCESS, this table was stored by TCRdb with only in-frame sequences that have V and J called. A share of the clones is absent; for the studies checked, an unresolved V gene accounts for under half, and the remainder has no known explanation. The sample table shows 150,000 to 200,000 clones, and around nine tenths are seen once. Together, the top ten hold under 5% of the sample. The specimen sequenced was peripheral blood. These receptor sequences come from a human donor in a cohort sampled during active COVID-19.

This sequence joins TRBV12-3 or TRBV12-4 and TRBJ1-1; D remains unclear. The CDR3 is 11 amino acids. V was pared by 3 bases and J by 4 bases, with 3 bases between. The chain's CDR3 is CASSFGTEAFF. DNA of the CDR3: TGTGCCAGCAGTTTCGGCACTGAAGCTTTCTTT.

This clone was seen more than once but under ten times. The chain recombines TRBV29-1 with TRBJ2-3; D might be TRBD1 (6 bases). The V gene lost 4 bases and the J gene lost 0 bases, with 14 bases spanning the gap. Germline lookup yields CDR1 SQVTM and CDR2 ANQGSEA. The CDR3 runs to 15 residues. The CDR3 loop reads CSVGGSGQSTDTQYF. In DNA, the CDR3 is TGCAGCGTTGGAGGGAGCGGACAGAGCACAGATACGCAGTATTTT.

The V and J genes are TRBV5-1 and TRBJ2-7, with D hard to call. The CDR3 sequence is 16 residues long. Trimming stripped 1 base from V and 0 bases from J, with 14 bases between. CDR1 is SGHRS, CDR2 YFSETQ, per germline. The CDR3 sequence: CASSLSGSSSSYEQYF. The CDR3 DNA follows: TGCGCCAGCAGCTTGTCAGGCAGTTCGAGCTCCTACGAGCAGTACTTC.

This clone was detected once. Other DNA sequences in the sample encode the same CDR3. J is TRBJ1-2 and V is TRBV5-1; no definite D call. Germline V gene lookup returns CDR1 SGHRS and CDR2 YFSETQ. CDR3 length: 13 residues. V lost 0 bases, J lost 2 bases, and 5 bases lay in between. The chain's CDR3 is CASSLDRNYGYTF. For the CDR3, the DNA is TGCGCCAGCAGCTTGGACAGAAACTATGGCTACACCTTC. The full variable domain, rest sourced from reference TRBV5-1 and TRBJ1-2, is KAGVTQTPRYLIKTRGQQVTLSCSPISGHRSVSWYQQTPGQGLQFLFEYFSETQRNKGNFPGRFSGRQFSNSRSEMNVSTLELGDSALYLCASSLDRNYGYTFGSGTRLTVV.

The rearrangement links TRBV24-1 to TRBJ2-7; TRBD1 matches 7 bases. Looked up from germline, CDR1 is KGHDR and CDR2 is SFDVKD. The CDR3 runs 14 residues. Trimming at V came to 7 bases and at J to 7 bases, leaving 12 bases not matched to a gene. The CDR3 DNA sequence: TGTGCCACCAGCCGACAGGGTTCTACGGGGGAGCAGTACTTC. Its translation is CATSRQGSTGEQYF.

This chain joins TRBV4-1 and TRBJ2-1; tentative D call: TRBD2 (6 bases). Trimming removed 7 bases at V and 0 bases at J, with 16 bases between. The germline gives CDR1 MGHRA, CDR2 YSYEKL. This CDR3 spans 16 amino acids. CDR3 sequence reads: CASTSGVGGSYNEQFF. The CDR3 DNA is TGCGCCAGCACCTCGGGGGTCGGGGGCTCCTACAATGAGCAGTTCTTC.

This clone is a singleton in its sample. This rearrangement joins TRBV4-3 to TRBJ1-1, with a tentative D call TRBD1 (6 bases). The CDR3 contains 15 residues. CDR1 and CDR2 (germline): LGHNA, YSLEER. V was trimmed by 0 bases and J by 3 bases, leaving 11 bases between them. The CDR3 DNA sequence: TGCGCCAGCAGCCAAGATTTCAGGGGAGACACTGAAGCTTTCTTT. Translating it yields CASSQDFRGDTEAFF.

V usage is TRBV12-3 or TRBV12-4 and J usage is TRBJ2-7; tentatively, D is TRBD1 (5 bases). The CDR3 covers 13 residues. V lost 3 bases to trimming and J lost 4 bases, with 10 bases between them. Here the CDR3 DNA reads TGTGCCAGCAGTTTTGACAGAAAATACGAGCAGTACTTC. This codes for CASSFDRKYEQYF.

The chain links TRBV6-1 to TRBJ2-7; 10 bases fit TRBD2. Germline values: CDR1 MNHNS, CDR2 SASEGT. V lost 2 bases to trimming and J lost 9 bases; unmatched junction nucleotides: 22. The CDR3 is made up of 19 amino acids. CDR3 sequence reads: CASSEWGTPASGSGRVQYF. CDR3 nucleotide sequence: TGTGCCAGCAGTGAATGGGGGACTCCGGCTAGCGGGAGCGGTAGAGTGCAGTACTTC.

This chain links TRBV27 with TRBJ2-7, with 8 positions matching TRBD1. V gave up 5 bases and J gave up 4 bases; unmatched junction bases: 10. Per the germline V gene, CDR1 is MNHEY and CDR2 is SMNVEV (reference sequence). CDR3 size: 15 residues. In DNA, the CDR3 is TGTGCCAGCAGTCAGACAGGGGATCTCTCGTACGAGCAGTACTTC. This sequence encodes CASSQTGDLSYEQYF.

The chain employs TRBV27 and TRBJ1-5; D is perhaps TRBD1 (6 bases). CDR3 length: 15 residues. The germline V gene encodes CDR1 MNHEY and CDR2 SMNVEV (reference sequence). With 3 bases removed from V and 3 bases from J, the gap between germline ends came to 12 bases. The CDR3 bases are TGTGCCAGCAGTTTGCACACAGGGTACAATCAGCCCCAGCATTTT. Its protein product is CASSLHTGYNQPQHF.

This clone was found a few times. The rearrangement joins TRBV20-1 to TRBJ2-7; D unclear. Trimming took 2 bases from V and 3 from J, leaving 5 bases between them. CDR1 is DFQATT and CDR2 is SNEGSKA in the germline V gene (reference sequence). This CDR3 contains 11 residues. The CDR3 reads CSARQNYEQYF. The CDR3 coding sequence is TGCAGTGCTAGACAAAACTACGAGCAGTACTTC.

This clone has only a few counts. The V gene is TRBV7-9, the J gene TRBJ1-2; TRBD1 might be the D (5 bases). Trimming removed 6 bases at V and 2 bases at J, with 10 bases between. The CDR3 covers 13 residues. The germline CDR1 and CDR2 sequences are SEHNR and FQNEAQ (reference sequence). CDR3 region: CASSWGSNYGYTF. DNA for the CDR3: TGTGCCAGCAGTTGGGGCTCCAACTATGGCTACACCTTC.

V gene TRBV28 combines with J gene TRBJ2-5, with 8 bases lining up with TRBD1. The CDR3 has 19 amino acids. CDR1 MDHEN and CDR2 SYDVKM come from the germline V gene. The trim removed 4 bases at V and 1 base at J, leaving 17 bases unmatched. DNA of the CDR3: TGTGCCAGCAGTTCCTCCTTGTTTTCGGACAGGGAAACCCAAGAGACCCAGTACTTC. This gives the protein CASSSSLFSDRETQETQYF.

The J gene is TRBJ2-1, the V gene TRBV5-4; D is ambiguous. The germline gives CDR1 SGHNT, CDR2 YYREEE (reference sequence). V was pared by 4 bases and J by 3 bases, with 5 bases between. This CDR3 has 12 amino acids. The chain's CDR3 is CASSPGYNEQFF. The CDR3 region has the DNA TGTGCCAGCAGCCCCGGCTACAATGAGCAGTTCTTC.

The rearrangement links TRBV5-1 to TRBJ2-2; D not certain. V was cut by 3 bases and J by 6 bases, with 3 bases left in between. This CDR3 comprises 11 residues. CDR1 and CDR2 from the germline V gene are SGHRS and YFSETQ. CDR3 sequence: CASSSSGELFF. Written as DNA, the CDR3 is TGCGCCAGCAGCTCTTCCGGGGAGCTGTTTTTT.

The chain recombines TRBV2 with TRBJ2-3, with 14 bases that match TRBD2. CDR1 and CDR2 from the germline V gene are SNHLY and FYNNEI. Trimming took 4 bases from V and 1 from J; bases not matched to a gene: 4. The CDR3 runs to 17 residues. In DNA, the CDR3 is TGTGCCAGCAGTGTTAAGGGACTAGCGGGGGGCACAGATACGCAGTATTTT. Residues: CASSVKGLAGGTDTQYF.